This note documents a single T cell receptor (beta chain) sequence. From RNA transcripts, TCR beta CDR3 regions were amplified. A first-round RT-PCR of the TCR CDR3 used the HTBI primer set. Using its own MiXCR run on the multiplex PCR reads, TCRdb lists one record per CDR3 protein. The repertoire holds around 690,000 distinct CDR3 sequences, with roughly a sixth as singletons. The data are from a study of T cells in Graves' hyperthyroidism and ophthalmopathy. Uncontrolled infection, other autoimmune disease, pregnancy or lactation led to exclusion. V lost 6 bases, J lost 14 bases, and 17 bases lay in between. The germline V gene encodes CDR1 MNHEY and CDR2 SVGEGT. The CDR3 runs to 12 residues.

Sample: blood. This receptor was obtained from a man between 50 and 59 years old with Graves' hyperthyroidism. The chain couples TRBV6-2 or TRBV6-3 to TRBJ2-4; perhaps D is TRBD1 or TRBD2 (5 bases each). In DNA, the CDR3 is TGTGCCAGCAGGTCCCCGGGACCTGAGAAGTACTTC. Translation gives CASRSPGPEKYF.